This T cell receptor (beta chain) was found in a study of blood T cell repertoires in COVID-19. Study as a whole: Italy, Spain and the United States were the sources of the convalescent and acute COVID-19 samples. The cDNA or gDNA used as material had been derived from T cells, B-cell-depleted T cells, or PBMCs.

The CDR3 contains 16 residues. Germline V gene lookup returns CDR1 LGHNT and CDR2 FRNRAP. Germline trimming cut 7 bases from V and 5 bases from J; bases unmatched to any gene: 11. Original processing methods: Quantification of nucleated cells was approximated via reference gene primer amplification. Sequencing used immunoSEQ multiplex PCR; TCRdb keeps in-frame clones, though not all of them. V and J calls and clone size are given by that table; D and trimming were obtained from the DNA. The top ten hold 2% to 3% of the sample, which has approximately 220,000 clones, around 82% seen once. This clone was seen a handful of times.

This clonotype originated in a woman aged 35 to 49 with active or convalescent COVID-19. The rearrangement joins TRBV12-5 to TRBJ2-5, with 12 bases lining up with TRBD1. Sample: peripheral blood. The CDR3 region is CASALVGGQGAETQYF. The CDR3, as DNA: TGTGCTAGTGCCCTGGTTGGGGGACAGGGGGCTGAGACCCAGTACTTC.